Presented here are 3 T cell receptor beta chains from one specimen sequenced in a study of control samples from healthy donors and cancer patients. Assay: immunoSEQ multiplex PCR; the TCRdb copy retains only in-frame clones and omits some. The data contain 200,000 to 250,000 clones, about 95% of them seen just once; the ten biggest clones take up about 1.6%. The sequencing input was blood. Source of these receptors: a man between 45 and 60 years old in good health.

The chain has TRBV7-8 and TRBJ2-2, with D tentatively TRBD1 or TRBD2 (6 bases each). The ends were cut back, 6 bases at V and 3 bases at J, with 14 bases in the middle. The CDR3 spans 15 residues. Germline V gives CDR1 SGHVS, CDR2 FQNEAQ. The CDR3 bases are TGTGCCAGCAGTCCGGGGGCGTCGGACACCGGGGAGCTGTTTTTT. Amino acids: CASSPGASDTGELFF.

The chain has TRBV7-2 and TRBJ2-7; 10 nucleotides align to TRBD1. This CDR3 contains 15 residues. With V trimmed by 5 bases and J by 0 bases, 4 bases remained unmatched. Looked up from germline, CDR1 is SGHTA and CDR2 is FQGNSA. CDR3 DNA sequence: TGTGCCAGCAGCACCGACAGGGGGCTCTCCTACGAGCAGTACTTC. Protein product: CASSTDRGLSYEQYF.

The gene calls are TRBV27 and TRBJ1-4; perhaps TRBD1 as D (6 bases). V was shortened by 5 bases and J by 4 bases, with 20 bases between the two germline ends. The CDR3 runs to 17 residues. Germline V gives CDR1 MNHEY, CDR2 SMNVEV (reference sequence). Here the CDR3 DNA reads TGTGCCAGCAGTCCCCGGCAGGATGGGGACATTAATGAAAAACTGTTTTTT. This gives the protein CASSPRQDGDINEKLFF.